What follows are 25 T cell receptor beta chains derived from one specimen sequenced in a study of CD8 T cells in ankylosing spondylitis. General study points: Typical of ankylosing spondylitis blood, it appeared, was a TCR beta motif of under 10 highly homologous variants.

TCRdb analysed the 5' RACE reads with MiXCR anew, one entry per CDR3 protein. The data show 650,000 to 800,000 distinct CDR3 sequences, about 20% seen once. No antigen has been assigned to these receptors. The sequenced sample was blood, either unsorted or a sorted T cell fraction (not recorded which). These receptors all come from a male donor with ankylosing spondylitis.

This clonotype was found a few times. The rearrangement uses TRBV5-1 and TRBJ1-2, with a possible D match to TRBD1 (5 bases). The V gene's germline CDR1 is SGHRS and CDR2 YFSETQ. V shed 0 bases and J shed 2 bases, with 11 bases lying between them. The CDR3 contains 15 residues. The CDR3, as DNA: TGCGCCAGCAGCTTGGGGCGGGGGATAAACTATGGCTACACCTTC. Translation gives CASSLGRGINYGYTF. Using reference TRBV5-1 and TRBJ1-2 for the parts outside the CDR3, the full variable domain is KAGVTQTPRYLIKTRGQQVTLSCSPISGHRSVSWYQQTPGQGLQFLFEYFSETQRNKGNFPGRFSGRQFSNSRSEMNVSTLELGDSALYLCASSLGRGINYGYTFGSGTRLTVV.

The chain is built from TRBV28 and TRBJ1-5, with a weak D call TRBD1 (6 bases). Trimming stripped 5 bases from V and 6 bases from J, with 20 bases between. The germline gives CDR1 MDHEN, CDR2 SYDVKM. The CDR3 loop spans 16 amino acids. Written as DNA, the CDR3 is TGTGCCAGCAGTCTAAGGTGGTCAGGGGTGTCTCAGCCCCAGCATTTT. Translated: CASSLRWSGVSQPQHF.

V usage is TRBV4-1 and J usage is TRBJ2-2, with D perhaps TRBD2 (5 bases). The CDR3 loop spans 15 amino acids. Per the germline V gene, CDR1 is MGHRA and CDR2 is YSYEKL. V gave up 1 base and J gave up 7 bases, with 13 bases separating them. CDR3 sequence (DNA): TGCGCCAGCAGCCAAGGGGCTAGTGGGAGCGGGGAGCTGTTTTTT. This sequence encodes CASSQGASGSGELFF.

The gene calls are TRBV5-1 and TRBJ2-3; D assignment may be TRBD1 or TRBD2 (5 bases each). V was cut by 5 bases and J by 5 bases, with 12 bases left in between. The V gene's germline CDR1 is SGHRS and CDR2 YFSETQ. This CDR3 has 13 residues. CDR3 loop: CASSGGDVDTQYF. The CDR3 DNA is TGCGCCAGCAGTGGGGGTGATGTAGATACGCAGTATTTT.

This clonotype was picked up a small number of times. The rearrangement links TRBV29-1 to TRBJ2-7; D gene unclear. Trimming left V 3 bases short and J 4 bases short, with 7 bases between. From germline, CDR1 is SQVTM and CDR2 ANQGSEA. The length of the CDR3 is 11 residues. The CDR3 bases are TGCAGCGTTGATGGAGCATACGAGCAGTACTTC. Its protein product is CSVDGAYEQYF.

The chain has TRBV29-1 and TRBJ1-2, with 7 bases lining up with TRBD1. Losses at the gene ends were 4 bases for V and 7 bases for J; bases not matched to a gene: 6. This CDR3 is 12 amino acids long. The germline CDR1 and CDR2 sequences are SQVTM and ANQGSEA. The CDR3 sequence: CSVGTGPSGYTF. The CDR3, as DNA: TGCAGCGTTGGGACAGGCCCTTCTGGCTACACCTTC.

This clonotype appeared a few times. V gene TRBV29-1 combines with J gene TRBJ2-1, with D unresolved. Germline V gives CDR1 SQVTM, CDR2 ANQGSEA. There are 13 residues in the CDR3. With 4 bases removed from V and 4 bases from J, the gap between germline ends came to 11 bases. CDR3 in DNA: TGCAGCGTTGTCGGGTACCTTTACAATGAGCAGTTCTTC. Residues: CSVVGYLYNEQFF.

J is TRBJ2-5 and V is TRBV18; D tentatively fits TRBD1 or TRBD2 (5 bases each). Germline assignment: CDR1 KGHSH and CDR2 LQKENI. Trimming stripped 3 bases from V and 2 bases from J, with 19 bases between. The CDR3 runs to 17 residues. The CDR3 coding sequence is TGTGCCAGCTCACCGGGGGTCCCGGTGGTGGAGCAAGAGACCCAGTACTTC. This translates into CASSPGVPVVEQETQYF. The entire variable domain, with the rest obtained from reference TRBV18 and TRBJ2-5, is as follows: NAGVMQNPRHLVRRRGQEARLRCSPMKGHSHVYWYRQLPEEGLKFMVYLQKENIIDESGMPKERFSAEFPKEGPSILRIQQVVRGDSAAYFCASSPGVPVVEQETQYFGPGTRLLVL.

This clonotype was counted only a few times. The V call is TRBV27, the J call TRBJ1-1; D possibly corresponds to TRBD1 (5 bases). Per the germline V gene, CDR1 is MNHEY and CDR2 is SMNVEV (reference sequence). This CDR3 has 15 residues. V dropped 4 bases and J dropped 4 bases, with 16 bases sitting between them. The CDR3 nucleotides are TGTGCCAGCAGTTGGGGGTCCGCTGGGGGCACTGAAGCTTTCTTT. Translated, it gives CASSWGSAGGTEAFF.

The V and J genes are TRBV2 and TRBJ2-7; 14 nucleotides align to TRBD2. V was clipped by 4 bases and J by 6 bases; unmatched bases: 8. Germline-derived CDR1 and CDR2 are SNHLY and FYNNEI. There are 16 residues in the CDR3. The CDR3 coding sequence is TGTGCCAGCAGTGGAGGACTAGCGGGAGGTCGGAGCGAGCAGTACTTC. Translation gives CASSGGLAGGRSEQYF.

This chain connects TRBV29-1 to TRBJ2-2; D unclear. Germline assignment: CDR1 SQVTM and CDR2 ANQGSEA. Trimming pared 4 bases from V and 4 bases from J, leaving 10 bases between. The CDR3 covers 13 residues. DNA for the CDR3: TGCAGCGTTGCCGCGGAACCCACCGGGGAGCTGTTTTTT. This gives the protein CSVAAEPTGELFF.

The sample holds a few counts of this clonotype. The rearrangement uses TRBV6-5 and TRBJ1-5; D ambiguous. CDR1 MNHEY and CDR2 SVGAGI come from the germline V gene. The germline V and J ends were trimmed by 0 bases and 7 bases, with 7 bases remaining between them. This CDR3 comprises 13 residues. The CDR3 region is CASSYSSGQPQHF. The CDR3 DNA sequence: TGTGCCAGCAGTTACTCGAGCGGCCAGCCCCAGCATTTT.

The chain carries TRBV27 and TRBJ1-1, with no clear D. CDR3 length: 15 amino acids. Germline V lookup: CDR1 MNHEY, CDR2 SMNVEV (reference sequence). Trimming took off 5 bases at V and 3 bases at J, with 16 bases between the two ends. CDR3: CASSPIRTADTEAFF. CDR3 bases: TGTGCCAGCAGTCCCATCCGGACCGCCGACACTGAAGCTTTCTTT.

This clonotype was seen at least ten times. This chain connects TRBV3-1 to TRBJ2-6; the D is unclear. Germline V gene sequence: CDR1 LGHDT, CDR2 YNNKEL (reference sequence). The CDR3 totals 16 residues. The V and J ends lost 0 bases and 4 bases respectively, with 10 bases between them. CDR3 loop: CASSQDRVLGANVLTF. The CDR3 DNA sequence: TGTGCCAGCAGCCAAGATCGAGTTCTGGGGGCCAACGTCCTGACTTTC.

In nucleotides, the CDR3 is TGTGCCAGCAGGTTAACAGGGAGTGACGAGCAGTACTTC. It codes for CASRLTGSDEQYF. The rearrangement joins TRBV6-5 to TRBJ2-7; D possibly corresponds to TRBD1 (6 bases). CDR3 length: 13 residues. V lost 6 bases and J 5 bases, leaving 14 bases between the germline ends. CDR1 is MNHEY, CDR2 SVGAGI, per germline.

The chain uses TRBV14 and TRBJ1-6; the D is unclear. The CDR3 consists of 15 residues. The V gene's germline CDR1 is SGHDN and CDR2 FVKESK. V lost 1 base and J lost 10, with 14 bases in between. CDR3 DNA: TGTGCCAGCAGCCAAGTTGGCCTCTTGGGCTCACCCCTCCACTTT. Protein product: CASSQVGLLGSPLHF.

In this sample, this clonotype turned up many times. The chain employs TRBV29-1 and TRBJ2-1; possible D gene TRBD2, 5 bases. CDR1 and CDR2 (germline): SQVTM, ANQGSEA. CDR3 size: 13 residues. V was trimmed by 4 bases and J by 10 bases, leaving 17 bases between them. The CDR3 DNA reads TGCAGCGTTGGGCCCTCTGGACTTAGCGAGCAGTTCTTC. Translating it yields CSVGPSGLSEQFF.

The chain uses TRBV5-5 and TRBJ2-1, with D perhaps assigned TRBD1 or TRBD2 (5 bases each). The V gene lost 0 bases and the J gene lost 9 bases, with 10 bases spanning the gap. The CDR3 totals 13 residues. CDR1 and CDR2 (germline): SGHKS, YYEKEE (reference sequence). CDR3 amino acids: CASSLATGTEQFF. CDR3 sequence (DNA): TGTGCCAGCAGCTTGGCAACCGGGACTGAGCAGTTCTTC. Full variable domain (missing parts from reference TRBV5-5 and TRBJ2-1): DAGVTQSPTHLIKTRGQQVTLRCSPISGHKSVSWYQQVLGQGPQFIFQYYEKEERGRGNFPDRFSARQFPNYSSELNVNALLLGDSALYLCASSLATGTEQFFGPGTRLTVL.

CDR3 region: CAISMTGGTEAFF. The CDR3 nucleotides read TGTGCCATCAGTATGACAGGCGGGACTGAAGCTTTCTTT. The genes are TRBV10-3 and TRBJ1-1, with D possibly TRBD1 on 6 matching bases. This CDR3 contains 13 residues. Germline V gives CDR1 ENHRY, CDR2 SYGVKD. Trimming pared 5 bases from V and 5 bases from J, leaving 12 bases between.

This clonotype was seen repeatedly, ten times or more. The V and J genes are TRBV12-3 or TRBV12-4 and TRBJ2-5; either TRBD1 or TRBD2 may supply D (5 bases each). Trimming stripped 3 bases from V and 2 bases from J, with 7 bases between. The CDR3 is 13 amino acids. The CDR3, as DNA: TGTGCCAGCAGTTTCTGGGGGCAAGAGACCCAGTACTTC. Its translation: CASSFWGQETQYF.

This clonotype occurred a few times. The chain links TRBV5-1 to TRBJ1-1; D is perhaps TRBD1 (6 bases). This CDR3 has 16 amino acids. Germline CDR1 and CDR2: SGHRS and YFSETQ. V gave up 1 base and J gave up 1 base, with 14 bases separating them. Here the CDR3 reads CASSLQGPNTNTEAFF. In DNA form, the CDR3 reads TGCGCCAGCAGCTTGCAGGGGCCGAACACGAACACTGAAGCTTTCTTT.

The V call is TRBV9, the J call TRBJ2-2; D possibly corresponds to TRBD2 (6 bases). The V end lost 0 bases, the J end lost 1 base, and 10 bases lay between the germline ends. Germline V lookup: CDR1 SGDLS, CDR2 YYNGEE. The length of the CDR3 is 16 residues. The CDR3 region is CASSVEEAGNTGELFF. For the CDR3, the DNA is TGTGCCAGCAGCGTAGAGGAAGCGGGGAACACCGGGGAGCTGTTTTTT.

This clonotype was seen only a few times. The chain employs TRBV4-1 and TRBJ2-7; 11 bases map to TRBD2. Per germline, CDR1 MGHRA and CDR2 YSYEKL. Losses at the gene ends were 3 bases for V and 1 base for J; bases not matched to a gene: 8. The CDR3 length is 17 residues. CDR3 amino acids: CASSHPRGTSGSYEQYF. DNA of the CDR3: TGCGCCAGCAGCCACCCAAGGGGGACTAGCGGATCCTACGAGCAGTACTTC.

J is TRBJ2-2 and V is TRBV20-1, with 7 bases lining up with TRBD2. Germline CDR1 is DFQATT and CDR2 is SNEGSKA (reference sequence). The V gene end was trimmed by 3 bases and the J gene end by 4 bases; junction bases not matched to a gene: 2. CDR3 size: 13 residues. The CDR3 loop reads CSARASGTGELFF. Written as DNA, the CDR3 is TGCAGTGCTAGGGCTAGCGGCACCGGGGAGCTGTTTTTT.

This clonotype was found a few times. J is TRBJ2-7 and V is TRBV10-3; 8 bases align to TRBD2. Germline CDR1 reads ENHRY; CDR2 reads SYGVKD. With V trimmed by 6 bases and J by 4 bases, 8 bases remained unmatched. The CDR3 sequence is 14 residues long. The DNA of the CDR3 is TGTGCCATCAGCTTCGGACTAGCAGGTTACGAGCAGTACTTC. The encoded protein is CAISFGLAGYEQYF.